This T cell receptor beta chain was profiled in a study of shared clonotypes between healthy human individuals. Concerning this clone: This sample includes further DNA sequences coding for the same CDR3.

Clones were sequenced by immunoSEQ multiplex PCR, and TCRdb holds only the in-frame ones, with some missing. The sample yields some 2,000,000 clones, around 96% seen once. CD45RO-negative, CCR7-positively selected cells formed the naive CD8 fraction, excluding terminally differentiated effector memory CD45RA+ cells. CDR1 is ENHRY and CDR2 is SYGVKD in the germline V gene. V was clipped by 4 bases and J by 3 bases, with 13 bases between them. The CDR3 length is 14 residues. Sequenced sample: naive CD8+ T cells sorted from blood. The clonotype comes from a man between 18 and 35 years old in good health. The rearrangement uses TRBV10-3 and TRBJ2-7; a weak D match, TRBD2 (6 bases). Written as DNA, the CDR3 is TGTGCCATCAGTGGATCGCGGGAAGACTACGAGCAGTACTTC. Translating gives CAISGSREDYEQYF.